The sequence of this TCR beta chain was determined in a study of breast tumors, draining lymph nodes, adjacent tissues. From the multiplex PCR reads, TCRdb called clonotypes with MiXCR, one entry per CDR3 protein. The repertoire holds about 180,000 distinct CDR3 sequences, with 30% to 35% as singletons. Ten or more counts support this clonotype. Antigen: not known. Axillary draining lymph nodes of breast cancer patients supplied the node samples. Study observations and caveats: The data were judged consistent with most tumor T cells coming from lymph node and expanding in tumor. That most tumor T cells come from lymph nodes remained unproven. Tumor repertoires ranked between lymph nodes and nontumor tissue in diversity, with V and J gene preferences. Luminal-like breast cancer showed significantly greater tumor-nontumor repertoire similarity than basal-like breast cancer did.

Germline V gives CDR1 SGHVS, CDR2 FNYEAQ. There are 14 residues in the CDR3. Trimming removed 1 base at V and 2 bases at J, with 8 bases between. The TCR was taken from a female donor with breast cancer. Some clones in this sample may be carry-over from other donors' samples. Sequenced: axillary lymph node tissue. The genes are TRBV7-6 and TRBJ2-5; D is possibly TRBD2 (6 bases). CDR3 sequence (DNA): TGTGCCAGCAGCTTAGGCGGGATACAAGAGACCCAGTACTTC. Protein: CASSLGGIQETQYF.